The sample holds many counts of the clone carrying this TCR beta chain. Its antigen remains unidentified. The source of the sample is a study of beta chain features in type 1 diabetes. CD4+ cells of the naive, central memory, regulatory and stem cell-like memory types were sorted via CD45RO/CCR7/CD25/CD127/CD95/CD27. Whole-study results and caveats: Sequencing of cDNA might inflate the share of cells that strongly express TCR.

Every isolated RNA sample was fully reverse transcribed, so sequencing captured expressed TCRB transcripts. Sequenced by immunoSEQ multiplex PCR; TCRdb stores in-frame clones only, minus some. This table holds roughly 230,000 clones, more than 9% found once. This receptor was taken from a woman aged 18-35 years in good health. The sequenced material came from naive CD4+ T cells from blood.

The chain's CDR3 is CAWSDAGLAGVDTQYF. The CDR3 bases are TGTGCCTGGAGCGACGCCGGACTAGCGGGGGTAGATACGCAGTATTTT. This rearrangement joins TRBV30 to TRBJ2-3; 13 bases are a match to TRBD2. In germline, CDR1 is GTSNPN, CDR2 SVGIG (reference sequence). V lost 3 bases, J lost 5 bases, and 8 bases stayed unmatched. The CDR3 has 16 amino acids.